These 25 T cell receptor beta chains originate from one sample sequenced in a study of blood T cell repertoires in COVID-19. Libraries were prepared by immunoSEQ multiplex PCR; TCRdb keeps only in-frame clonotypes and omits some of them. The sample has around 400,000 clones; around nine tenths are singletons. Sequences were obtained from PBMCs or T cells enriched from blood (not recorded which). The receptors come from a woman under 30 who had been exposed to COVID-19.

This chain links TRBV20-1 with TRBJ1-6; D might be TRBD1 (5 bases). The CDR3 has 9 amino acids. Germline lookup yields CDR1 DFQATT and CDR2 SNEGSKA (reference sequence). V lost 6 bases, J lost 11 bases, and 5 bases lay in between. CDR3 loop: CSAGAPLHF. The CDR3 DNA is TGCAGTGCAGGGGCACCCCTCCACTTT.

The sample holds a few counts of this clone. The rearrangement joins TRBV6-4 to TRBJ1-4; 8 nucleotides align to TRBD1. The CDR3 runs to 16 residues. The germline V gene encodes CDR1 MRHNA and CDR2 SNTAGT. V dropped 2 bases and J dropped 8; count of bases not matched to a gene: 10. The CDR3 here is CASSDPYRGEKEKLFF. CDR3 nucleotide sequence: TGTGCCAGCAGTGACCCATACAGGGGGGAAAAAGAAAAACTGTTTTTT.

This chain links TRBV11-2 with TRBJ2-7; D is unresolved. CDR1 SGHAT and CDR2 FQNNGV come from the germline V gene. Trimming took off 7 bases at V and 7 bases at J, with 23 bases between the two ends. The CDR3 is made up of 15 amino acids. The chain's CDR3 is CASTLGIGPLVEQYF. CDR3 in DNA: TGTGCCAGCACGCTAGGTATAGGCCCTCTGGTGGAGCAGTACTTC.

The chain has TRBV18 and TRBJ2-7, with 12 nucleotides matching TRBD2. The J segment lost 6 bases and the V segment lost 2 bases, leaving 11 bases of the junction unmatched. Germline V gene lookup returns CDR1 KGHSH and CDR2 LQKENI. This CDR3 is 17 amino acids long. The CDR3 here is CASSPIRLAGGPGEQYF. CDR3 in DNA: TGTGCCAGCTCACCAATTCGGCTAGCGGGAGGGCCTGGCGAGCAGTACTTC.

This rearrangement joins TRBV4-2 to TRBJ2-1, with 7 bases identical to TRBD2. The CDR3 is 16 amino acids. J lost 6 bases, V lost 0 bases, and 8 bases had no gene match. The germline CDR1 and CDR2 sequences are LGHNA and YNFKEQ. The CDR3 DNA sequence: TGTGCCAGCAGCCAAGATTGGGCGGGAGTGGGCAATGAGCAGTTCTTC. Translation: CASSQDWAGVGNEQFF.

The V and J genes are TRBV18 and TRBJ2-1, with a weak D call TRBD2 (6 bases). V dropped 2 bases and J dropped 4 bases, with 15 bases sitting between them. The CDR3 runs 16 residues. The germline gives CDR1 KGHSH, CDR2 LQKENI. The CDR3 here is CASSPAGTSHYNEQFF. The CDR3 DNA sequence: TGTGCCAGCTCACCAGCCGGGACTTCACATTACAATGAGCAGTTCTTC.

The CDR3 region has the DNA TGTGCCACAGGACAGGGGGGGGCAGAGACCCAGTACTTC. Its translation is CATGQGGAETQYF. The chain combines TRBV19 with TRBJ2-5; TRBD1 agrees at 10 bases. The germline CDR1 and CDR2 sequences are LNHDA and SQIVND (reference sequence). Trimming took 10 bases from V and 4 from J; bases not matched to a gene: 6. The CDR3 loop spans 13 amino acids.

The rearrangement uses TRBV27 and TRBJ2-1, with a weak D call TRBD2 (5 bases). The V end was cut by 0 bases, the J end by 0 bases, with 6 bases between. The CDR3 has 15 amino acids. In germline, CDR1 is MNHEY, CDR2 SMNVEV (reference sequence). The CDR3 sequence is CASSLSTSSYNEQFF. CDR3 in DNA: TGTGCCAGCAGTTTATCAACTAGCTCCTACAATGAGCAGTTCTTC.

V and J are TRBV4-3 and TRBJ1-4; TRBD1 agrees at 9 bases. CDR1 is LGHNA, CDR2 YSLEER, per germline. V lost 8 bases, J lost 2 bases, and 6 bases stayed unmatched. The CDR3 loop spans 15 amino acids. The CDR3 region is CASRITGGTNEKLFF. In DNA form, the CDR3 reads TGCGCCAGCCGGATAACAGGGGGCACTAATGAAAAACTGTTTTTT.

This sequence joins TRBV4-3 and TRBJ1-2; the match to TRBD1 covers 11 bases. CDR1 is LGHNA and CDR2 is YSLEER in the germline V gene. V was clipped by 1 base and J by 5 bases; unmatched bases: 9. The CDR3 consists of 17 residues. CDR3 nucleotides: TGCGCCAGCAGCCAAGTAGGGGTAGGGGACAGGGGGTATGGCTACACCTTC. This gives the protein CASSQVGVGDRGYGYTF.

The chain employs TRBV24-1 and TRBJ2-7; D remains unclear. Trimming removed 2 bases at V and 0 bases at J, with 4 bases between. This CDR3 region has 13 residues. Germline V gives CDR1 KGHDR, CDR2 SFDVKD. The chain's CDR3 is CATSDSNSYEQYF. DNA for the CDR3: TGTGCCACCAGTGATTCAAACTCCTACGAGCAGTACTTC.

The rearrangement links TRBV30 to TRBJ2-3; TRBD2 matches 8 bases. Germline CDR1 GTSNPN, CDR2 SVGIG (reference sequence). This CDR3 is 14 amino acids long. Losses at the gene ends were 0 bases for V and 6 bases for J; bases not matched to a gene: 5. The CDR3 is CAWSVGGARDTQYF. In nucleotides, the CDR3 is TGTGCCTGGAGTGTCGGGGGGGCCAGGGATACGCAGTATTTT.

The rearrangement uses TRBV7-2 and TRBJ2-2; tentatively, D is TRBD2 (6 bases). Trimming stripped 6 bases from V and 7 bases from J, with 15 bases between. The CDR3 has 14 residues. The germline V gene has CDR1 SGHTA and CDR2 FQGNSA. CDR3 residues: CASRAGGRVGELFF. In nucleotides, the CDR3 is TGTGCCAGCAGAGCAGGAGGGCGAGTCGGGGAGCTGTTTTTT.

CDR3 nucleotide sequence: TGTGCCAGCAGCCCCCCCGATGGAGGGGACGAGCAGTACTTC. Its protein is CASSPPDGGDEQYF. The chain employs TRBV6-2 or TRBV6-3 and TRBJ2-7; possibly TRBD2 for D (6 bases). Germline assignment: CDR1 MNHEY and CDR2 SVGEGT. CDR3 size: 14 residues. Deletions cut 6 bases from V and 5 bases from J, with 17 bases between.

The V gene is TRBV28, the J gene TRBJ1-3, with 8 bases lining up with TRBD1. V was pared by 6 bases and J by 4 bases, with 5 bases of the junction left unmatched. The CDR3 runs to 14 residues. Per the germline V gene, CDR1 is MDHEN and CDR2 is SYDVKM. The CDR3 coding sequence is TGTGCCAGCAGATATAACAGGGGGGGAAACACCATATATTTT. Protein: CASRYNRGGNTIYF.

CDR3 amino acids: CASSETSPPYEQYF. DNA for the CDR3: TGTGCCAGCAGTGAGACTAGCCCTCCCTACGAGCAGTACTTC. The chain recombines TRBV2 with TRBJ2-7, with 7 bases lining up with TRBD2. Germline V lookup: CDR1 SNHLY, CDR2 FYNNEI. Losses at the gene ends were 3 bases for V and 2 bases for J; bases not matched to a gene: 4. This CDR3 spans 14 amino acids.

This clone was counted once. J is TRBJ1-5 and V is TRBV19; 12 bases line up with TRBD1. The CDR3 is made up of 14 amino acids. Losses at the gene ends were 4 bases for V and 7 bases for J; bases not matched to a gene: 2. The germline V gene has CDR1 LNHDA and CDR2 SQIVND (reference sequence). CDR3 bases: TGTGCCAGTAGTACTGGGACAGGGGGCCAGCCCCAGCATTTT. Protein: CASSTGTGGQPQHF.

V gene TRBV7-9 combines with J gene TRBJ2-5; tentative D call: TRBD2 (6 bases). Germline V gene sequence: CDR1 SEHNR, CDR2 FQNEAQ (reference sequence). This CDR3 is 17 amino acids long. Trimming cost V 3 bases and J 2 bases, with 19 bases left between them. The CDR3 loop reads CASSLSSFRETQETQYF. The CDR3 DNA reads as TGTGCCAGCAGCTTGAGCTCCTTCCGGGAGACGCAAGAGACCCAGTACTTC. Looking up the rest from reference TRBV7-9 and TRBJ2-5 gives the full variable domain: DTGVSQNPRHKITKRGQNVTFRCDPISEHNRLYWYRQTLGQGPEFLTYFQNEAQLEKSRLLSDRFSAERPKGSFSTLEIQRTEQGDSAMYLCASSLSSFRETQETQYFGPGTRLLVL.

This chain uses TRBV7-6 with TRBJ1-5; D uncertain. V was pared by 1 base and J by 5 bases, with 6 bases between. CDR1 is SGHVS and CDR2 is FNYEAQ in the germline V gene. The CDR3 has 13 residues. DNA for the CDR3: TGTGCCAGCAGCTTAGGAGGATATCAGCCCCAGCATTTT. It encodes CASSLGGYQPQHF.

The chain joins TRBV13 to TRBJ1-2, with 11 bases fitting TRBD1. The trim removed 5 bases at V and 10 bases at J, leaving 6 bases unmatched. CDR3 size: 13 residues. Germline loops: CDR1 PRHDT, CDR2 FYEKMQ (reference sequence). CDR3: CASSPRDRGDYTF. The CDR3 DNA follows: TGTGCCAGCAGCCCCCGGGACAGGGGGGACTACACCTTC.

The chain has TRBV7-2 and TRBJ1-5, with D unresolved. The germline CDR1 and CDR2 sequences are SGHTA and FQGNSA. This CDR3 contains 17 residues. V lost 1 base to trimming and J lost 1 base, with 14 bases between them. The CDR3 loop reads CASSLDTGRLSNQPQHF. Written as DNA, the CDR3 is TGTGCCAGCAGCTTAGACACGGGTCGTTTGAGCAATCAGCCCCAGCATTTT. The variable domain in full, with the rest retrieved from reference TRBV7-2 and TRBJ1-5, is GAGVSQSPSNKVTEKGKDVELRCDPISGHTALYWYRQSLGQGLEFLIYFQGNSAPDKSGLPSDRFSAERTGGSVSTLTIQRTQQEDSAVYLCASSLDTGRLSNQPQHFGDGTRLSIL.

The chain uses TRBV6-1 and TRBJ1-6, with D possibly being TRBD1 (6 bases). The CDR3 loop spans 18 amino acids. The ends were cut back, 0 bases at V and 4 bases at J, with 16 bases in the middle. Germline-derived CDR1 and CDR2 are MNHNS and SASEGT. CDR3 sequence reads: CASSEADGTSWYNSPLHF. CDR3 coding DNA: TGTGCCAGCAGTGAAGCGGACGGGACAAGTTGGTATAATTCACCCCTCCACTTT.

The chain has TRBV5-4 and TRBJ2-2; perhaps TRBD2 as D (6 bases). The V gene's germline CDR1 is SGHNT and CDR2 YYREEE (reference sequence). Trimming pared 2 bases from V and 3 bases from J, leaving 11 bases between. The CDR3 is made up of 15 amino acids. The CDR3 protein is CASSLRDSHTGELFF. The CDR3 DNA follows: TGTGCCAGCAGCTTACGGGACTCGCACACCGGGGAGCTGTTTTTT.

The J gene is TRBJ1-4, the V gene TRBV6-5; D not certain. CDR1 is MNHEY, CDR2 SVGAGI, per germline. Between the trimmed V and J ends, which lost 10 bases and 6 bases, there was a span of 15 bases. This CDR3 is built from 13 residues. The CDR3 sequence is CATQRSVYEKLFF. As DNA, the CDR3 is TGTGCCACCCAGAGAAGCGTGTATGAAAAACTGTTTTTT.

This chain uses TRBV12-1 with TRBJ1-6. TRBV12-1 is shown as a pseudogene. The length of the CDR3 is 14 residues. Here the CDR3 reads CASTPTWSESPLHF. CDR3 in DNA: TGTGCCAGCACCCCGACCTGGAGCGAATCACCCCTCCACTTT.